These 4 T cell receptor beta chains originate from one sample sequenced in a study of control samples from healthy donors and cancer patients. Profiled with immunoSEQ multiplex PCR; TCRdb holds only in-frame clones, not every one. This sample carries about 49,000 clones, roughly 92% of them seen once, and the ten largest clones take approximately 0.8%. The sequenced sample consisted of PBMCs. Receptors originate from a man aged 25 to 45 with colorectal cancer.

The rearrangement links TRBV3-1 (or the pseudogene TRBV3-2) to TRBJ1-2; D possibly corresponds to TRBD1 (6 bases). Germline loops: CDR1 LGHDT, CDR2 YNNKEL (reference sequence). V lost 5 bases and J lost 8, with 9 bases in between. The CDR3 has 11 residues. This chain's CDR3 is CASSSGQGYTF. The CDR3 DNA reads TGTGCCAGCAGCTCCGGACAGGGCTACACCTTC.

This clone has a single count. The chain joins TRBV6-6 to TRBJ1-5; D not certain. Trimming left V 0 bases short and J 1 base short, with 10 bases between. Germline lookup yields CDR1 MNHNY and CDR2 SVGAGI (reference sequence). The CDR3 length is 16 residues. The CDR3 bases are TGTGCCAGCAGTTACTCCGTGGGTCGGAGCAATCAGCCCCAGCATTTT. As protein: CASSYSVGRSNQPQHF.

The CDR3 protein is CASSFLGWLTALFF. The CDR3 DNA is TGTGCCAGCAGCTTTCTAGGCTGGTTGACTGCGCTGTTTTTT. The J gene is TRBJ2-2, the V gene TRBV7-2, with unresolved D. Germline V gene data show CDR1 as SGHTA and CDR2 as FQGNSA. The CDR3 sequence is 14 residues long. Trimming pared 3 bases from V and 13 bases from J, leaving 18 bases between.

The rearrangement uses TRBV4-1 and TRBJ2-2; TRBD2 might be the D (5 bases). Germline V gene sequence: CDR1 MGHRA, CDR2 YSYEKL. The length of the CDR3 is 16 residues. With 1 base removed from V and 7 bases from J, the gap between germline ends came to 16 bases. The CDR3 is CASSQGPRGRVGELFF. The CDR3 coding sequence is TGCGCCAGCAGCCAAGGCCCCAGAGGGCGGGTCGGGGAGCTGTTTTTT.